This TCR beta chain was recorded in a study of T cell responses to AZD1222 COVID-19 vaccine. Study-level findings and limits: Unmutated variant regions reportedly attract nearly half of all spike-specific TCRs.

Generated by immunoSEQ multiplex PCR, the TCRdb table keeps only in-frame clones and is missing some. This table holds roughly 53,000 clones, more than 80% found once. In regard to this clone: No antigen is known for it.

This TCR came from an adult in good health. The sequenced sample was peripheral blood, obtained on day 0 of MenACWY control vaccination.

CDR3 sequence reads: CASSSGLAGAGELFF. CDR3 DNA sequence: TGTGCCAGCAGTTCCGGACTAGCGGGAGCCGGGGAGCTGTTTTTT. V and J are TRBV27 and TRBJ2-2; 13 nucleotides align to TRBD2. There are 15 residues in the CDR3. The V gene's germline CDR1 is MNHEY and CDR2 SMNVEV (reference sequence). V dropped 4 bases and J dropped 6; count of bases not matched to a gene: 2.